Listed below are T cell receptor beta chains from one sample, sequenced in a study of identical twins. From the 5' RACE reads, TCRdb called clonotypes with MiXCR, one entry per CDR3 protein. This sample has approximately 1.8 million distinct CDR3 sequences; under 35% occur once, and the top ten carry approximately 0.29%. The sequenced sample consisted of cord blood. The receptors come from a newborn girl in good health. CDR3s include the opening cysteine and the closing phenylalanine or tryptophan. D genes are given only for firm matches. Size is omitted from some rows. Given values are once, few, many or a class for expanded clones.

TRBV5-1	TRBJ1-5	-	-	TGCGCCAGCAGGTTAACAGTAAATAGCAATCAGCCCCAGCATTTT	CASRLTVNSNQPQHF
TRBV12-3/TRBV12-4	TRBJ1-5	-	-	TGTGCCAGCAGCGAACAGGTCAATCAGCCCCAGCATTTT	CASSEQVNQPQHF
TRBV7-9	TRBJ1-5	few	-	TGTGCCAGCACCCCGAGTAGCAATCAGCCCCAGCATTTT	CASTPSSNQPQHF
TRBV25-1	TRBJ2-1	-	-	TGTGCCAGCAGTGTCGCCCAGGGCTACAATGAGCAGTTCTTC	CASSVAQGYNEQFF
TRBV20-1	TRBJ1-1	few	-	TGCAGTGCTAGGTTAACGGGACGGAGGGACACTGAAGCTTTCTTT	CSARLTGRRDTEAFF
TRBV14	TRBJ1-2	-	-	TGTGCCAGCAGCCACCGGACAGCCCTCCGGGGCTATGGCTACACCTTC	CASSHRTALRGYGYTF
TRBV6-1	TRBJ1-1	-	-	TGTGCCAGCAGTGAAGCGCTTCGCAGGGCCACTGAAGCTTTCTTT	CASSEALRRATEAFF
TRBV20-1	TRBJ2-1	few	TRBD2	TGCAGTGCTAGTCCCTTTCTAGCGGCGAATGAGCAGTTCTTC	CSASPFLAANEQFF
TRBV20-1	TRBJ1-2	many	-	TGCAGTGCTAGTCGCCAGGAAGGCTACACCTTC	CSASRQEGYTF
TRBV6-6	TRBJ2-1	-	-	TGTGCCAGCAGTTCAGGGAGGATCCACAATGAGCAGTTCTTC	CASSSGRIHNEQFF
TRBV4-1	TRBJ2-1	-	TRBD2	TGCGCCAGCAGCCAAGGAGCGGGAGATGAGCAGTTCTTC	CASSQGAGDEQFF
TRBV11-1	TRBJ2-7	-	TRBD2	TGTGCCAGCAGCTTACACCCGACTAGCGTTTCCTACAATGAGCAGTACTTC	CASSLHPTSVSYNEQYF
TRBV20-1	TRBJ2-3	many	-	TGCAGTGCTAGAGTTGGTGGCGGCACAGATACGCAGTATTTT	CSARVGGGTDTQYF
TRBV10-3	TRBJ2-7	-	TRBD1	TGTGCCATCAGCCTCCGGGACAGGGGAGAAAATGAGCAGTACTTC	CAISLRDRGENEQYF
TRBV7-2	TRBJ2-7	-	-	TGTGCCAGCAGCTTAGGAAGGCGGGCCGCCTACGAGCAGTACTTC	CASSLGRRAAYEQYF
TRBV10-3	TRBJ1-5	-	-	TGTGCCATCAGTGACCCTAGCAATCAGCCCCAGCATTTT	CAISDPSNQPQHF
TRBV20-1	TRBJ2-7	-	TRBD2	TGTAGTGCCCCCGAACGGACTAGCGGGATCTACGAGCAGTACTTC	CSAPERTSGIYEQYF
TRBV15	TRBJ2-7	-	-	TGTGCCACCAGCAGAGGTAGAGAGTACGAGCAGTACTTC	CATSRGREYEQYF
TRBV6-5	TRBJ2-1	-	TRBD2	TGTGCCAGCAGTTACTCGAACCAGCGGGAGCACAATGAGCAGTTCTTC	CASSYSNQREHNEQFF
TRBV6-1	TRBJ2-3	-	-	TGTGCCAGCATCAGAAAAAACAGGGCCTCTAGCACAGATACGCAGTATTTT	CASIRKNRASSTDTQYF
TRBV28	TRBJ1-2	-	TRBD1	TGTGCCAGCAGTTTACGGGACAGGATTAATGGCTACACCTTC	CASSLRDRINGYTF
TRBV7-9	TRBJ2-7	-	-	TGTGCCAGCAGCTTTGCCTCCTACAATGAGCAGTACTTC	CASSFASYNEQYF
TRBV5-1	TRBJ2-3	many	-	TGCGCCAGCAGCTTGGCAGAGGTGGGGGCTAACACAGATACGCAGTATTTT	CASSLAEVGANTDTQYF
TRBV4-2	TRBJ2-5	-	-	TGTGCCAGCAGCACCCAACGGCAGGGGCGAGAGACCCAGTACTTC	CASSTQRQGRETQYF
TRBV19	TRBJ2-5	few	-	TGTGCCAGTAGTATGACAGGCTCTCAAGAGACCCAGTACTTC	CASSMTGSQETQYF
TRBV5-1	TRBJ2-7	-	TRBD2	TGCGCCAGCAGCGTTGCCCTAGCCCTAGCGGAGATTTACAATGAGCAGTACTTC	CASSVALALAEIYNEQYF
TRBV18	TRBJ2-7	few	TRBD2	TGTGCCAGCTCACCGGAGTCGGGAGGGCCCTACGAGCAGTACTTC	CASSPESGGPYEQYF
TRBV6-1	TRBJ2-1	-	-	TGTGCCAGCAGCCCTAAAACTTGGGGCAATGAGCAGTTCTTC	CASSPKTWGNEQFF
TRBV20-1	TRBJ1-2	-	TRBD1	TGCAGTACTCGGGACAGTGCCTATGGCTACACCTTC	CSTRDSAYGYTF
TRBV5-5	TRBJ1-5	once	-	TGTGCCAGCAGCTTGGGCAGGGGCACTCAGCCCCAGCATTTT	CASSLGRGTQPQHF
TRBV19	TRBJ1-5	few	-	TGTGCCACCTATACAGGGAGGAATCAGCCCCAGCATTTT	CATYTGRNQPQHF
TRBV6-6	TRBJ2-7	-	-	TGTGCCAGCGGAACACTCGGGACTTCTATCTACAATGAGCAGTACTTC	CASGTLGTSIYNEQYF
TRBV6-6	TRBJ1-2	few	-	TGTGCCAGCAGTTACTCGAATCAGCTTAACGATGGCTACACCTTC	CASSYSNQLNDGYTF
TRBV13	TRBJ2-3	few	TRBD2	TGTGCCAGCAGCTTCTTGCCACTAGCGGGGGCCTCGGATACGCAGTATTTT	CASSFLPLAGASDTQYF
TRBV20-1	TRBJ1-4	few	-	TGCAGTGCTAGGGCTTGGGGGTCGGACGAAAAACTGTTTTTT	CSARAWGSDEKLFF
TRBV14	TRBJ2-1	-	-	TGTGCCAGCAGCCACCGAAGGTCGTTAGCGAGCAGCTCCTACAATGAGCAGTTCTTC	CASSHRRSLASSSYNEQFF
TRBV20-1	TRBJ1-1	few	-	TGCAGTGCGACACGTCCTAACATGCTGGCTTTCTTT	CSATRPNMLAFF
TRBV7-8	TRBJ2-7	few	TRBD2	TGTGCCAGCAGCATCGGACTAGCGGTTACCTACGAGCAGTACTTC	CASSIGLAVTYEQYF
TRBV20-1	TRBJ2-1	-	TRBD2	TGCAGTGCTACCTCGGGACTAGCGCCTTACAATGAGCAGTTCTTC	CSATSGLAPYNEQFF
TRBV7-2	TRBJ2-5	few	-	TGTGCCAGCAGCTTACCCAATACTAGGGGGACCCAGTACTTC	CASSLPNTRGTQYF
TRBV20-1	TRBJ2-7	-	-	TGCAGTGCTAGAGAGGGGGCTAGCTCCTACAATGAGCAGTACTTC	CSAREGASSYNEQYF
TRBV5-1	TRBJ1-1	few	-	TGCGCCAGCAGCTTGGAGGCGGCAGGGGCTCAGGTGAACACTGAAGCTTTCTTT	CASSLEAAGAQVNTEAFF
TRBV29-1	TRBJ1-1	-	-	TGCAGCGTTGCCCGGACGGTTGAAGCTTTCTTT	CSVARTVEAFF
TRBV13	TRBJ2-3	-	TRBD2	TGTGCCAGCAGCTTCGTGCGGGGGGTGAGCACAGATACGCGGTATTTT	CASSFVRGVSTDTRYF
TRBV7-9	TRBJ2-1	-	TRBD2	TGTGCCAGCAGCTTTAGAAGGCTAGCGGGAGTTCCTAATGAGCAGTTCTTC	CASSFRRLAGVPNEQFF
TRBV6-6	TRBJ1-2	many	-	TGTGCCAGCACGGCAGCTAACTATGGCTACACCTTC	CASTAANYGYTF
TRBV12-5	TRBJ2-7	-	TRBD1	TGTGCTAGTGGTTTGGTTGTCGGGACAGGTTACTTAAGCTCCTACAATGAGCAGTACTTC	CASGLVVGTGYLSSYNEQYF
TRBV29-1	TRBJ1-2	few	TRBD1	TGCAGCGCCGAGGGACAGGGGGTCGGCTACACCTTC	CSAEGQGVGYTF
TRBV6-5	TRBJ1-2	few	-	TGTGCCAGCAGTTACTCGAGCCAGGCTAACTATGGCTACACCTTC	CASSYSSQANYGYTF